Shown below are 26 T cell receptor beta chains from a single sample sequenced in a study of regulatory T cells in long-lasting Graves disease. CDR3-region Arm-PCR and iRepertoire HTBI primers produced the TCR beta libraries. MiXCR, applied by TCRdb to the multiplex PCR reads, yields one record per CDR3 protein. The data contain about 450,000 distinct CDR3 sequences, about 15% of them singletons. The time point here: newly diagnosed GD, antithyroid drugs for less than 3 months. RNA isolated from PBMCs was used to make the TCR library. These same data were also listed under a study on T cells in Graves' hyperthyroidism and ophthalmopathy.

The material sequenced was peripheral blood mononuclear cells (PBMCs), taken at new diagnosis, from a patient treated with antithyroid drugs. The receptors were gathered from a woman aged 25 to 39 with Graves disease.

This clonotype has a count of ten or more. V usage is TRBV3-1 and J usage is TRBJ2-1; no firm D call. The J call could be wrong; TRBJ2-5 is a better fit for the DNA end. Per germline, CDR1 LGHDT and CDR2 YNNKEL (reference sequence). The CDR3 is 14 residues long. This CDR3 is CASSQKVGPGTQYF. The DNA of the CDR3 is TGTGCCAGCAGCCAGAAAGTAGGTCCGGGCACCCAGTACTTC.

The CDR3 DNA sequence: TGCAGCGTCGGACAGGGGGGTAGTGGCTACACCTTC. Amino acid sequence: CSVGQGGSGYTF. The V call is TRBV29-1, the J call TRBJ1-2, with TRBD1 identical over 10 bases. CDR3 length: 12 amino acids. With 6 bases clipped from V and 7 bases from J, the junction kept 5 bases outside the gene matches. The germline gives CDR1 SQVTM, CDR2 ANQGSEA.

This clonotype was observed at least ten times. This CDR3 is CASSDLDTLSYEQYF. Written as DNA, the CDR3 is TGTGCCAGCAGCGACCTGGACACCCTGTCCTACGAGCAGTACTTC. The genes are TRBV6-1 and TRBJ2-7; D may be TRBD1 (5 bases). CDR3 length equals 15 residues. CDR1 MNHNS and CDR2 SASEGT come from the germline V gene. Trimming stripped 6 bases from V and 1 base from J, with 16 bases between.

This clonotype was found many times. The chain combines TRBV6-5 with TRBJ2-1; TRBD2 matches at 10 bases. Per germline, CDR1 MNHEY and CDR2 SVGAGI. This CDR3 has 15 amino acids. V lost 2 bases to trimming and J lost 7 bases; unmatched junction nucleotides: 5. Here the CDR3 reads CASSYSSGRINEQFF. DNA of the CDR3: TGTGCCAGCAGTTACAGTAGCGGGAGGATAAATGAGCAGTTCTTC.

Worth noting for this clonotype: With a much larger clone just one base away, this may be a read error. Since the CDR3 does not end with the conserved phenylalanine or tryptophan, this likely comes from a read error. The genes are TRBV6-4 and TRBJ1-1; no clear D. The CDR3 spans 13 residues. CDR1 MRHNA and CDR2 SNTAGT come from the germline V gene. Trimming took off 5 bases at V and 7 bases at J, with 14 bases between the two ends. In DNA, the CDR3 is TGTGCCAGCAGTTCCCTCCCTGATGTTGAAGCTTTCCTT. It yields the protein CASSSLPDVEAFL.

By frequency in the sample, this clonotype is medium-sized (0.01 to 0.1%). This chain connects TRBV15 to TRBJ2-1; D not resolved. This CDR3 is built from 15 residues. Trimming cost V 8 bases and J 1 base, with 15 bases left between them. Germline loops: CDR1 LNHNV, CDR2 YYDKDF (reference sequence). CDR3 DNA sequence: TGTGCCACCCCGGCGCCCAACGGGTCCTACAATGAGCAGTTCTTC. Amino acids: CATPAPNGSYNEQFF.

This clonotype has a count of ten or more. V gene TRBV6-1 combines with J gene TRBJ1-1, with no clear D. The V end lost 5 bases, the J end lost 1 base, and 17 bases lay between the germline ends. Germline values: CDR1 MNHNS, CDR2 SASEGT. The CDR3 is 16 residues long. This chain's CDR3 is CASSPDGQTKNTEAFF. The CDR3 DNA sequence: TGTGCCAGCAGTCCGGATGGGCAGACTAAGAACACTGAAGCTTTCTTT.

This clonotype was counted ten times or more. This chain joins TRBV28 and TRBJ2-7, with 9 bases identical to TRBD1. The trim removed 5 bases at V and 8 bases at J, leaving 7 bases unmatched. The CDR3 extends over 13 amino acids. Germline V gene sequence: CDR1 MDHEN, CDR2 SYDVKM. As DNA, the CDR3 is TGTGCCAGCAGTAGGGACAGGGCCCCCAAGCAGTACTTC. It translates to CASSRDRAPKQYF.

This clonotype appeared many times. The chain joins TRBV20-1 to TRBJ1-2; D unclear. V was clipped by 2 bases and J by 0 bases, with 7 bases between them. CDR1 DFQATT and CDR2 SNEGSKA come from the germline V gene (reference sequence). This CDR3 comprises 13 residues. CDR3 region: CSARQDANYGYTF. The CDR3 DNA is TGCAGTGCTAGACAGGACGCTAACTATGGCTACACCTTC.

This clonotype was detected many times. The chain couples TRBV28 to TRBJ2-7; TRBD2 might be the D (6 bases). V was shortened by 5 bases and J by 9 bases, with 14 bases between the two germline ends. Germline CDR1 is MDHEN and CDR2 is SYDVKM. The CDR3 covers 12 residues. The CDR3 coding sequence is TGTGCCAGCAGTCCTCTACTAGCAGGGCAGTACTTC. As protein: CASSPLLAGQYF.

This clonotype was recorded at least ten times. CDR3 region: CASSYLGLAGGQRGDEQYF. The CDR3 DNA is TGTGCCAGCAGTTACTTAGGACTAGCGGGAGGACAAAGAGGCGACGAGCAGTACTTC. J is TRBJ2-7 and V is TRBV6-9; 14 bases are shared with TRBD2. This CDR3 has 19 residues. Trimming removed 3 bases from V and 5 bases from J; junction bases left unmatched: 15. In germline, CDR1 is MNHGY, CDR2 SVAAGI.

This clonotype was recorded many times. CDR3 DNA: TGTGCCAGCAGTTTATTGGGAGGGACAGGGGGCTTGGAGCCCCAGCATTTT. Translation: CASSLLGGTGGLEPQHF. V and J are TRBV28 and TRBJ1-5; 12 positions agree with TRBD1. V trimming: 1 base; J trimming: 8 bases; junction bases outside the gene matches: 9. The CDR3 length is 17 residues. The germline V gene has CDR1 MDHEN and CDR2 SYDVKM.

This clonotype was picked up a small number of times. In nucleotides, the CDR3 is TGTGCCAGCAGTTTAACCGGCGGGTCTTTCACCCTCCACTTT. Protein sequence: CASSLTGGSFTLHF. The chain employs TRBV27 and TRBJ1-6, with D hard to call. This CDR3 comprises 14 residues. Trimming removed 2 bases from V and 14 bases from J, with 16 bases in between. CDR1 is MNHEY and CDR2 is SMNVEV in the germline V gene (reference sequence).

The table lists this clonotype with many counts. J is TRBJ1-4 and V is TRBV2; D is unclear. V was pared by 5 bases and J by 1 base, with 11 bases between. The CDR3 has 15 amino acids. Germline CDR1 reads SNHLY; CDR2 reads FYNNEI. The CDR3 sequence: CASSTKDRTNEKLFF. The CDR3 DNA reads TGTGCCAGCAGTACCAAAGATAGAACTAATGAAAAACTGTTTTTT.

In its sample, this clonotype was seen many times. The chain carries TRBV20-1 and TRBJ2-7; 7 bases are shared with TRBD2. The V gene's germline CDR1 is DFQATT and CDR2 SNEGSKA (reference sequence). This CDR3 spans 13 amino acids. V was pared by 6 bases and J by 6 bases, with 11 bases of the junction left unmatched. CDR3 in amino acids: CSATAGTKSEQYF. The DNA of the CDR3 is TGCAGTGCAACCGCCGGGACTAAGAGCGAGCAGTACTTC.

Written as DNA, the CDR3 is TGTGCCAGCAGCGCTAGCGGGAGGGAAAATGAGCAGTTCTTC. This gives the protein CASSASGRENEQFF. The J gene is TRBJ2-1, the V gene TRBV7-9; 12 nucleotides align to TRBD2. The CDR3 loop spans 14 amino acids. The V gene end was trimmed by 5 bases and the J gene end by 7 bases; junction bases not matched to a gene: 3. Germline V lookup: CDR1 SEHNR, CDR2 FQNEAQ (reference sequence).

The chain recombines TRBV11-2 with TRBJ2-7; 7 bases align to TRBD2. Germline values: CDR1 SGHAT, CDR2 FQNNGV. The CDR3 loop spans 16 amino acids. Germline trimming cut 2 bases from V and 6 bases from J; bases unmatched to any gene: 13. The CDR3 loop reads CASSLQLQRGTVEQYF. CDR3 nucleotides: TGTGCCAGCAGCTTACAGCTACAGCGGGGAACCGTCGAGCAGTACTTC.

This clonotype occurred many times. The J gene is TRBJ2-3, the V gene TRBV7-6; D ambiguous. Trimming removed 6 bases at V and 5 bases at J, with 12 bases between. CDR1 and CDR2 (germline): SGHVS, FNYEAQ. CDR3 length: 13 amino acids. CDR3 in amino acids: CASSLLGRDTQYF. The CDR3 DNA reads TGTGCCAGCAGTTTACTCGGCAGAGATACGCAGTATTTT.

This clonotype came up many times. The chain couples TRBV24-1 to TRBJ2-3, with 7 bases matching TRBD1. CDR1 and CDR2 (germline): KGHDR, SFDVKD. The CDR3 sequence is 14 residues long. The trim removed 7 bases at V and 4 bases at J, leaving 7 bases unmatched. The CDR3: CATSSLTGPDTQYF. In DNA form, the CDR3 reads TGTGCCACCAGCTCGTTGACAGGGCCAGATACGCAGTATTTT.

The V and J genes are TRBV19 and TRBJ2-7; TRBD2 matches at 11 bases. J gave up 0 bases and V 3 bases, and 1 base lay outside the gene matches. Looked up from germline, CDR1 is LNHDA and CDR2 is SQIVND (reference sequence). The CDR3 runs 15 residues. CDR3 protein: CASSMGTSGSYEQYF. In DNA, the CDR3 is TGTGCCAGTAGTATGGGGACTAGCGGCTCCTACGAGCAGTACTTC. The full variable domain, completed using reference TRBV19 and TRBJ2-7, is DGGITQSPKYLFRKEGQNVTLSCEQNLNHDAMYWYRQDPGQGLRLIYYSQIVNDFQKGDIAEGYSVSREKKESFPLTVTSAQKNPTAFYLCASSMGTSGSYEQYFGPGTRLTVT.

In its sample, this clonotype was seen a few times. The gene calls are TRBV11-3 and TRBJ2-2; 14 bases fit TRBD2. Germline-derived CDR1 and CDR2 are SGHNT and YENEEA. This CDR3 is built from 16 residues. V lost 5 bases to trimming and J lost 5 bases; unmatched junction nucleotides: 4. The CDR3 is CASSRGTSGRTGELFF. The CDR3 bases are TGTGCCAGCAGCCGGGGGACTAGCGGGAGAACCGGGGAGCTGTTTTTT.

This clonotype has more than one count but fewer than ten. The chain joins TRBV20-1 to TRBJ2-2, with TRBD2 matching over 9 bases. Trimming at V came to 6 bases and at J to 2 bases, leaving 4 bases not matched to a gene. Germline V CDR1 and CDR2: DFQATT, SNEGSKA (reference sequence). This CDR3 comprises 14 residues. The CDR3 reads CSAISGSNTGELFF. The CDR3 DNA sequence: TGCAGTGCAATTAGCGGGAGTAACACCGGGGAGCTGTTTTTT.

This clonotype was found many times. This sequence joins TRBV7-2 and TRBJ2-1; no clear D gene. Trimming stripped 2 bases from V and 0 bases from J, with 14 bases between. The CDR3 is 17 residues long. CDR1 SGHTA and CDR2 FQGNSA come from the germline V gene. The CDR3 DNA reads as TGTGCCAGCAGCTTATACGTAAGCCGAGACTCCTACAATGAGCAGTTCTTC. This gives the protein CASSLYVSRDSYNEQFF.

V gene TRBV12-3 or TRBV12-4 combines with J gene TRBJ2-5; 8 nucleotides match TRBD1. V shed 2 bases and J 5 bases; nucleotides not matched to a gene: 10. The CDR3 loop spans 16 amino acids. The chain's CDR3 is CASSLMAGGARETQYF. The CDR3 bases are TGTGCCAGCAGTTTAATGGCAGGGGGCGCTAGGGAGACCCAGTACTTC.

The chain couples TRBV19 to TRBJ2-3; 7 bases map to TRBD1. With V trimmed by 8 bases and J by 3 bases, 2 bases remained unmatched. The CDR3 is made up of 12 amino acids. Germline V gene lookup returns CDR1 LNHDA and CDR2 SQIVND (reference sequence). In DNA form, the CDR3 reads TGTGCCAGTGAGGGGGCTACAGATACGCAGTATTTT. Amino acid sequence: CASEGATDTQYF.

This clonotype was observed many times. The chain links TRBV24-1 to TRBJ2-5, with D possibly called TRBD1 or TRBD2 (5 bases each). This CDR3 is 17 amino acids long. Germline lookup yields CDR1 KGHDR and CDR2 SFDVKD. V was cut by 6 bases and J by 2 bases, with 21 bases left in between. CDR3 protein: CATSLAPGREWQETQYF. CDR3 bases: TGTGCCACCAGTTTAGCTCCAGGGAGAGAATGGCAAGAGACCCAGTACTTC.